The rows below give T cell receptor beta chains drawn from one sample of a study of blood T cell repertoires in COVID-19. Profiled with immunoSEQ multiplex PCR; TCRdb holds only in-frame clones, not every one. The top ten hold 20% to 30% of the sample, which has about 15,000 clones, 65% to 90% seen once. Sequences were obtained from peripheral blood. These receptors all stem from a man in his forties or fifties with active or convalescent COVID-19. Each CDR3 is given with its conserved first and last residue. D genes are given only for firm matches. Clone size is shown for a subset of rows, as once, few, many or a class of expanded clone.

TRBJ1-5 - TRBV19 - CASSIGAVNQPQHF TGTGCCAGTAGTATAGGAGCGGTTAATCAGCCCCAGCATTTT
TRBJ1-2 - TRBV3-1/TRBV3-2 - CASSQEGGGFYGYTF TGTGCCAGCAGCCAAGAGGGGGGGGGTTTTTATGGCTACACCTTC
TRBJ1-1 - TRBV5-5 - CASSLGQTMNTEAFF TGTGCCAGCAGCTTGGGACAGACAATGAACACTGAAGCTTTCTTT
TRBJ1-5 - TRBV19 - CASSILGADQPQHF TGTGCCAGTAGTATCCTGGGGGCGGATCAGCCCCAGCATTTT
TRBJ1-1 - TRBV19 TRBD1 CASSRNRSGQGGGEAFF TGTGCCAGTAGTAGAAACCGCTCGGGACAGGGGGGAGGAGAAGCTTTCTTT
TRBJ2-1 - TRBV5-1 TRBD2 CASSSTGGDYNEQFF TGCGCCAGCAGCTCAACGGGAGGTGACTACAATGAGCAGTTCTTC
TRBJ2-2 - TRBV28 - CASSSGQRNTGELFF TGTGCCAGCAGCTCTGGACAGCGCAACACCGGGGAGCTGTTTTTT
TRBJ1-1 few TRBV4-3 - CASSQGHLWDTEAFF TGCGCCAGCAGCCAAGGACACCTCTGGGACACTGAAGCTTTCTTT
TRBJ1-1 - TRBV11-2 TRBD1 CASSLDPGTGVSVFF TGTGCCAGCAGCTTGGATCCCGGGACAGGGGTTTCGGTTTTCTTT
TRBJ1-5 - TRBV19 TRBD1 CASSMMRDRVLQPQHF TGTGCCAGTAGTATGATGCGCGACAGGGTCTTACAGCCCCAGCATTTT
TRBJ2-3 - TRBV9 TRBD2 CASSVGLAGGTDTQYF TGTGCCAGCAGCGTAGGCCTAGCGGGGGGTACCGATACGCAGTATTTT
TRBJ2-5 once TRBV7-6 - CASSLSAGQGETQYF TGTGCCAGCAGCTTATCAGCAGGGCAAGGGGAGACCCAGTACTTC
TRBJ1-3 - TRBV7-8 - CASTTAGNTIYF TGTGCCAGCACTACGGCTGGAAACACCATATATTTT
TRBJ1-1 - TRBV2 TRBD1 CASRVRQGLDTEAFF TGTGCCAGCAGAGTTCGACAGGGCTTGGACACTGAAGCTTTCTTT
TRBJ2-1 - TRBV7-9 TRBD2 CASSLVPGGTDNEQFF TGTGCCAGCAGCTTAGTGCCGGGGGGGACCGACAATGAGCAGTTCTTC
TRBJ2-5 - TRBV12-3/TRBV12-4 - CASSSGHGETQYF TGTGCCAGCAGTTCCGGACACGGCGAGACCCAGTACTTC
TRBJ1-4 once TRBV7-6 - CASSLGGAREKLFF TGTGCCAGCAGCTTAGGCGGGGCACGTGAAAAACTGTTTTTT
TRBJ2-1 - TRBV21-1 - CATMLAGGPDNEQFF TGTGCCACCATGCTAGCGGGAGGGCCCGACAATGAGCAGTTCTTC
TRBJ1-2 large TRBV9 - CASSVGQSAGYGYTF TGTGCCAGCAGCGTAGGACAGAGCGCTGGCTATGGCTACACCTTC
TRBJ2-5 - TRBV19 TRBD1 CASSSRQGASETQYF TGTGCCAGTAGTAGCCGACAGGGGGCTTCAGAGACCCAGTACTTC
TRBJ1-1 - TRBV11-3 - CASSLQRAPRYRGVNTEAFF TGTGCCAGCAGCCTGCAGAGGGCTCCCAGGTACCGGGGAGTGAACACTGAAGCTTTCTTT
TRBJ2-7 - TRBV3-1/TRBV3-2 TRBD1 CASSQPGQGNYEQYF TGTGCCAGCAGCCAACCGGGACAGGGAAACTACGAGCAGTACTTC